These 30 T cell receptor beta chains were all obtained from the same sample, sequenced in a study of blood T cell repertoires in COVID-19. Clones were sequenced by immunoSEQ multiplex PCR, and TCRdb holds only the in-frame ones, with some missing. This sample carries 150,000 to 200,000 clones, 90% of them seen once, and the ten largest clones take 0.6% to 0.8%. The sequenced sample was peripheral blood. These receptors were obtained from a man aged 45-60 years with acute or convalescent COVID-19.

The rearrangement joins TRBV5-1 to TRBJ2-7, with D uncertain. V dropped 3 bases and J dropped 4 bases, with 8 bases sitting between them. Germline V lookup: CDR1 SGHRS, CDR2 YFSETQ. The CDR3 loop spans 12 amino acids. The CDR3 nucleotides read TGCGCCAGCAGCTACCACGGTTACGAGCAGTACGTC. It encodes CASSYHGYEQYV.

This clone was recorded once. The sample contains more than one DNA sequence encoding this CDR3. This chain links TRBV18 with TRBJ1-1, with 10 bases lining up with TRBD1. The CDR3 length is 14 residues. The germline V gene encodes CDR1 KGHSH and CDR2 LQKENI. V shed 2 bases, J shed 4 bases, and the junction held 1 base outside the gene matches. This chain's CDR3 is CASSPGQGGTEAFF. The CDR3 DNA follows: TGTGCCAGCTCACCAGGACAGGGGGGCACTGAAGCTTTCTTT.

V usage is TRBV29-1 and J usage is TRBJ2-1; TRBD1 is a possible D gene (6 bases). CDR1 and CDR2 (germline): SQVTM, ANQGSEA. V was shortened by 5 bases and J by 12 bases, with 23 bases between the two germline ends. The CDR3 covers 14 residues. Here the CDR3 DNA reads TGCAGCGTTTCGGCACTCTCTTCAGTACAGGGGCAGTTCTTC. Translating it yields CSVSALSSVQGQFF.

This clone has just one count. CDR3 DNA sequence: TGTGCCAGCACTGCCGACTACCCACAAGAGACCCAGTACTTC. This sequence encodes CASTADYPQETQYF. V is TRBV5-4 and J is TRBJ2-5, with a tentative D call TRBD2 (5 bases). The CDR3 totals 14 residues. The germline gives CDR1 SGHNT, CDR2 YYREEE (reference sequence). V was pared by 6 bases and J by 2 bases, with 14 bases between.

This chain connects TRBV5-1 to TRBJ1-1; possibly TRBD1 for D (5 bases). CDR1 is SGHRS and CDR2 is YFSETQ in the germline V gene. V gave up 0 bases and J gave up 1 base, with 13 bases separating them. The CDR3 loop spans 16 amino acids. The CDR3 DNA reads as TGCGCCAGCAGCTTGGGACAGTTACCAGGGAACACTGAAGCTTTCTTT. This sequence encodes CASSLGQLPGNTEAFF.

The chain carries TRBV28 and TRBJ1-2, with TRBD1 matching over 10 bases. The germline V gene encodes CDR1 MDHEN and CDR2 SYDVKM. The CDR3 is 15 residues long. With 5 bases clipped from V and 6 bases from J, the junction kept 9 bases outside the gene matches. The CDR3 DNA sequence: TGTGCCAGCAGTACCCCGGGACAGGGGCTCCATGGCTACACCTTC. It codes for CASSTPGQGLHGYTF.

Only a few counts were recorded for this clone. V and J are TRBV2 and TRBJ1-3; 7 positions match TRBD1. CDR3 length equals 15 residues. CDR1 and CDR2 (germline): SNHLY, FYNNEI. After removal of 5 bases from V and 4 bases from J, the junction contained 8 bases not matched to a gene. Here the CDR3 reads CASSRQGGIGNTIYF. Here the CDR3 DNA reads TGTGCCAGCAGTCGACAGGGTGGTATAGGAAACACCATATATTTT.

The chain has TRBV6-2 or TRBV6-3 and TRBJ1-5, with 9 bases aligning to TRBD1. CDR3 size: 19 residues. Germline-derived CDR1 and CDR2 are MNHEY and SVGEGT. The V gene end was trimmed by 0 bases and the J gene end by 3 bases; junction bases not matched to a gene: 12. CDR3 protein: CASSYSVTGQGLFNQPQHF. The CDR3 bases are TGTGCCAGCAGTTACTCCGTCACGGGACAGGGACTTTTCAATCAGCCCCAGCATTTT.

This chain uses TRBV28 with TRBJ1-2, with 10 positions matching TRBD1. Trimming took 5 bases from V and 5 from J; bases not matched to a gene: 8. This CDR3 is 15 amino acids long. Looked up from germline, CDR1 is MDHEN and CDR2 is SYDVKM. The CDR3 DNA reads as TGTGCCAGCAGTCCCCGGGACAGGGGAATTTATGGCTACACCTTC. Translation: CASSPRDRGIYGYTF.

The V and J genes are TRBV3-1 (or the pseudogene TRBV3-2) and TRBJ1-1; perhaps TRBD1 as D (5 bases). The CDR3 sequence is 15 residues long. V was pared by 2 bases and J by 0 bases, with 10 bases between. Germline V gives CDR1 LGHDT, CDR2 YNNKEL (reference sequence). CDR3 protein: CASSQWGGMNTEAFF. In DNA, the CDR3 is TGTGCCAGCAGCCAATGGGGGGGAATGAACACTGAAGCTTTCTTT.

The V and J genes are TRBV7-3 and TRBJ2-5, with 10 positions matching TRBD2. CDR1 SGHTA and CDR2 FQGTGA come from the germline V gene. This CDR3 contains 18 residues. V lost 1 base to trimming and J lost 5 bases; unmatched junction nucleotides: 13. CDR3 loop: CASSLKEPGTSAWETQYF. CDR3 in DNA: TGTGCCAGCAGCTTAAAGGAGCCCGGGACTAGCGCGTGGGAGACCCAGTACTTC. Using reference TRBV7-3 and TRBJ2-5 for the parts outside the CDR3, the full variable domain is GAGVSQTPSNKVTEKGKYVELRCDPISGHTALYWYRQSLGQGPEFLIYFQGTGAADDSGLPNDRFFAVRPEGSVSTLKIQRTERGDSAVYLCASSLKEPGTSAWETQYFGPGTRLLVL.

The CDR3 here is CATSRDMTGPPNTEAFF. The DNA for the CDR3 is TGTGCCACCAGCAGAGACATGACAGGCCCCCCTAACACTGAAGCTTTCTTT. The V call is TRBV15, the J call TRBJ1-1; perhaps TRBD1 as D (6 bases). There are 17 residues in the CDR3. Looked up from germline, CDR1 is LNHNV and CDR2 is YYDKDF (reference sequence). V lost 0 bases and J lost 2, with 16 bases in between.

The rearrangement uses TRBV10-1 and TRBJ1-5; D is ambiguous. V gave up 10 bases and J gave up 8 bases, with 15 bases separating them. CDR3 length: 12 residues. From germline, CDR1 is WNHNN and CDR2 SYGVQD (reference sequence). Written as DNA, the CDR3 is TGCGCCAACCTCGGTTCCGGGGAGCCCCAGCATTTT. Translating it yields CANLGSGEPQHF.

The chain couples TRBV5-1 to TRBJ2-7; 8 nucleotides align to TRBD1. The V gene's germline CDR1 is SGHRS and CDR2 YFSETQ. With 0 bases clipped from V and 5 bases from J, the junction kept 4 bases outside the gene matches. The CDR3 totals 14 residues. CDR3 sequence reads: CASSLGQGSHEQYF. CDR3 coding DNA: TGCGCCAGCAGCTTGGGACAGGGGTCCCACGAGCAGTACTTC.

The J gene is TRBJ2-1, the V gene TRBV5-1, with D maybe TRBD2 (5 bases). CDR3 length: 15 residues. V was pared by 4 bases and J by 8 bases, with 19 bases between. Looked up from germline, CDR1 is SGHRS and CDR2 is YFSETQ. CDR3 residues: CASSPRGSASDEQFF. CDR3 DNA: TGCGCCAGCAGCCCCCGAGGGAGCGCGTCCGATGAGCAGTTCTTC.

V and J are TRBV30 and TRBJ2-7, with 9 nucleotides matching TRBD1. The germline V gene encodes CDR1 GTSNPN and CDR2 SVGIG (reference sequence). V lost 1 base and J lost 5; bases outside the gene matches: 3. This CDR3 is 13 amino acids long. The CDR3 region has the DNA TGTGCCTGGAGTGCGGGACAGGGCCACGAGCAGTACTTC. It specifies CAWSAGQGHEQYF.

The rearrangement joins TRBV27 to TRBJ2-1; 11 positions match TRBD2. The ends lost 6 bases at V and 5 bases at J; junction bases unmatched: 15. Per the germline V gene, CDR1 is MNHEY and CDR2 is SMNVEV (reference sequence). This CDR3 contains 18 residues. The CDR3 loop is CASRPGLAAGGVHNEQFF. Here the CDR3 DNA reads TGTGCCAGCAGGCCGGGACTAGCGGCCGGTGGGGTTCACAATGAGCAGTTCTTC.

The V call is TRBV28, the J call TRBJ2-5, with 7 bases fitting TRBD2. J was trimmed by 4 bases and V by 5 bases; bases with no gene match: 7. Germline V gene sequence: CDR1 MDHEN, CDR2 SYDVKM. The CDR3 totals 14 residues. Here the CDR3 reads CASSGGGLGETQYF. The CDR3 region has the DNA TGTGCCAGCAGTGGGGGGGGTCTGGGAGAGACCCAGTACTTC.

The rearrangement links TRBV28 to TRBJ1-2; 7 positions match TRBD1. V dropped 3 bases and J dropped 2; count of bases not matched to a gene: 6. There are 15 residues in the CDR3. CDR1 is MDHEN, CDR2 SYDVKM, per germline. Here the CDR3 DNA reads TGTGCCAGCAGTTTCCGAGGGGGCCCAAACTATGGCTACACCTTC. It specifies CASSFRGGPNYGYTF.

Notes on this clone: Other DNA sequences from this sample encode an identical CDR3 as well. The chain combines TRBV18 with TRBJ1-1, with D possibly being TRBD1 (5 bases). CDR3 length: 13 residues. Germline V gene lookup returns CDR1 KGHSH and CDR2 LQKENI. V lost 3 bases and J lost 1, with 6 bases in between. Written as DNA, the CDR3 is TGTGCCAGCTCACCGACAGAGAACACTGAAGCTTTCTTT. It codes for CASSPTENTEAFF.

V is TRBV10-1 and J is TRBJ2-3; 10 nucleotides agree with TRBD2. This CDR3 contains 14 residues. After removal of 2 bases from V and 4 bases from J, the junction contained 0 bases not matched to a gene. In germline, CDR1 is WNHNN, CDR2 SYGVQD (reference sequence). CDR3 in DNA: TGCGCCAGCAGTGAGGGACTAGCGGCAGATACGCAGTATTTT. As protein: CASSEGLAADTQYF.

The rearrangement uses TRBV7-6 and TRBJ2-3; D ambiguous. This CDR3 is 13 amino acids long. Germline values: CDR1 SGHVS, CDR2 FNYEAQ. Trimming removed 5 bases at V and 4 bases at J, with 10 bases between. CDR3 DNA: TGTGCCAGCAGCCCAGGATACGCAGATACGCAGTATTTT. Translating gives CASSPGYADTQYF. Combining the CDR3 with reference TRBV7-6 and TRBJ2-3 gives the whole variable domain GAGVSQSPRYKVTKRGQDVALRCDPISGHVSLYWYRQALGQGPEFLTYFNYEAQQDKSGLPNDRFSAERPEGSISTLTIQRTEQRDSAMYRCASSPGYADTQYFGPGTRLTVL.

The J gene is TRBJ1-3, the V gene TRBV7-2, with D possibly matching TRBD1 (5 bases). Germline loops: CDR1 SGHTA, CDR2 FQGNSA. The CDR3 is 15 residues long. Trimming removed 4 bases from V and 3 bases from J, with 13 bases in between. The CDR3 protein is CASSSQGYVGNTIYF. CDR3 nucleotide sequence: TGTGCCAGCAGCTCTCAGGGCTACGTTGGAAACACCATATATTTT. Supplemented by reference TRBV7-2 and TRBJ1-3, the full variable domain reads GAGVSQSPSNKVTEKGKDVELRCDPISGHTALYWYRQSLGQGLEFLIYFQGNSAPDKSGLPSDRFSAERTGGSVSTLTIQRTQQEDSAVYLCASSSQGYVGNTIYFGEGSWLTVV.

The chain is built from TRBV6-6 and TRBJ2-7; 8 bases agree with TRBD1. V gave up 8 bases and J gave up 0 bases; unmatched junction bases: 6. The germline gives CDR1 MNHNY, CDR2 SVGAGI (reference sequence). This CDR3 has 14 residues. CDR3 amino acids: CASCDRGHSYEQYV. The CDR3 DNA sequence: TGTGCCAGCTGCGACAGGGGCCACTCCTACGAGCAGTACGTC.

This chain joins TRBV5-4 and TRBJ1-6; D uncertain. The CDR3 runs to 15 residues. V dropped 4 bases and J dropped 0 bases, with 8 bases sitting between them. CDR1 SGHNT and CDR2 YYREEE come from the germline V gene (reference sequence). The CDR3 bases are TGTGCCAGCAGCCGGGAGAGCTCCTATAATTCACCCCTCCACTTT. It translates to CASSRESSYNSPLHF.

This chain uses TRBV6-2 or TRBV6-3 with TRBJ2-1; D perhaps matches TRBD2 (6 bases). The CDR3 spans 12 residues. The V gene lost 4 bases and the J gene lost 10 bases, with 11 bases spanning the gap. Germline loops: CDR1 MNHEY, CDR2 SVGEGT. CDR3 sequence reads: CASSSRTKEQFF. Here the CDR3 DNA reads TGTGCCAGCAGTTCACGGACTAAAGAGCAGTTCTTC.

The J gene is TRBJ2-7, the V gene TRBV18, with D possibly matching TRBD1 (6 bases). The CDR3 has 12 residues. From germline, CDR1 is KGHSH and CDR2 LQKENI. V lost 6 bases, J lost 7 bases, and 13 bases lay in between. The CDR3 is CASSSSRGEQYV. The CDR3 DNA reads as TGTGCCAGCTCGTCCTCCAGGGGTGAGCAGTACGTC.

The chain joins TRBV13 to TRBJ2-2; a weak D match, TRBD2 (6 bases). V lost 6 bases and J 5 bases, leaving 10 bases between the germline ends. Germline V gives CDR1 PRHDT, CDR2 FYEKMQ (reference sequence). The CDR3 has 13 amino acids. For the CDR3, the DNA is TGTGCCAGCAGTTTGGAGGGAACCGGGGAGCTGTTTTTT. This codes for CASSLEGTGELFF.

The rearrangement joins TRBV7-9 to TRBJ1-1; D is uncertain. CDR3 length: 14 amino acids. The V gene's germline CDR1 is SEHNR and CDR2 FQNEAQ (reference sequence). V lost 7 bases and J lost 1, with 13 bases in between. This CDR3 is CASTLLLENTEAFF. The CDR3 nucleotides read TGTGCCAGCACCCTCCTACTTGAGAACACTGAAGCTTTCTTT.

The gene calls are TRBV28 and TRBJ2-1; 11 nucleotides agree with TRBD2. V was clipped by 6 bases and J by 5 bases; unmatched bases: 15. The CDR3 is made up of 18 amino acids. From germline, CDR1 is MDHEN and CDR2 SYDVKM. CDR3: CASRPGGDFSGRDNEQFF. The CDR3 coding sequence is TGTGCCAGCAGACCTGGCGGGGACTTTAGCGGGAGGGACAATGAGCAGTTCTTC.